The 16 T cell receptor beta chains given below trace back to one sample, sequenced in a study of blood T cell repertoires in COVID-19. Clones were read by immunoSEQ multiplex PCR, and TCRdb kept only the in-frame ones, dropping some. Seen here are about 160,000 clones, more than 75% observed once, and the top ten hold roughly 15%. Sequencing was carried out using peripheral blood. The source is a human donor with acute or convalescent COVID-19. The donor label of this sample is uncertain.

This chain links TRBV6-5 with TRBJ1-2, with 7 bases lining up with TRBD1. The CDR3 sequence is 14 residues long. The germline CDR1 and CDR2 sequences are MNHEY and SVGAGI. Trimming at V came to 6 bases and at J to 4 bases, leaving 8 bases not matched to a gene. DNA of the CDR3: TGTGCCAGCAGACCCGACAGGGACCCCTATGGCTACACCTTC. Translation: CASRPDRDPYGYTF.

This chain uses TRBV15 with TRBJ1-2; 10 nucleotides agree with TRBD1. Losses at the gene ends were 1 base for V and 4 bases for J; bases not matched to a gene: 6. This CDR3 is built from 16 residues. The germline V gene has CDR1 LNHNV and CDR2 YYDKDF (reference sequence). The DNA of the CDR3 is TGTGCCACCAGCAGAGTCTTAAGACAGGGGGCCTATGGCTACACCTTC. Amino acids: CATSRVLRQGAYGYTF.

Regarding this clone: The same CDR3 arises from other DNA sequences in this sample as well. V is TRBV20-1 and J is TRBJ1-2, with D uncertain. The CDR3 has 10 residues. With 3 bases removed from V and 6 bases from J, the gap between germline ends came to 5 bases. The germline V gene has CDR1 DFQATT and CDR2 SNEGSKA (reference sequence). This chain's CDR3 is CSASRDGYTF. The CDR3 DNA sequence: TGCAGTGCTAGTCGTGATGGCTACACCTTC.

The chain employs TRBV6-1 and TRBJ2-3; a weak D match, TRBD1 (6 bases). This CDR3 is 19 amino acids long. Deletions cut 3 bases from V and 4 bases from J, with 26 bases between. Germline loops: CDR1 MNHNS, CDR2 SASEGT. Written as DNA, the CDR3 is TGTGCCAGCAGTGAGGCCCTAATCACAGGGACGCCTTCCGCAGATACGCAGTATTTT. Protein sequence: CASSEALITGTPSADTQYF.

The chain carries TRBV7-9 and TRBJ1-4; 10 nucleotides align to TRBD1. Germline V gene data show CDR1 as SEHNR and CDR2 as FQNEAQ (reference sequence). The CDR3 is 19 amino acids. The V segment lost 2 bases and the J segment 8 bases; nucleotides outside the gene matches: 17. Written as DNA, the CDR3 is TGTGCCAGCAGCTTAAGCACCGGGACAGGGGCGAGGGGAAGAGAAAAACTGTTTTTT. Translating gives CASSLSTGTGARGREKLFF.

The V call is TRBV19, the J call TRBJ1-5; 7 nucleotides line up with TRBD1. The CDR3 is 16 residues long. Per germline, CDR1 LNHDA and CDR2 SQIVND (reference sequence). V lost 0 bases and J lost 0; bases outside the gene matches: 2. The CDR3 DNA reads TGTGCCAGTAGTATAGAGGGACAGAATAGCAATCAGCCCCAGCATTTT. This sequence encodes CASSIEGQNSNQPQHF.

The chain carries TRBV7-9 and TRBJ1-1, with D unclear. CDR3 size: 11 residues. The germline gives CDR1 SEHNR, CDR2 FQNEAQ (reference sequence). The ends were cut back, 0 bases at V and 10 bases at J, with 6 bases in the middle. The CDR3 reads CASSLAAGAFF. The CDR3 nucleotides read TGTGCCAGCAGCTTAGCGGCGGGAGCTTTCTTT.

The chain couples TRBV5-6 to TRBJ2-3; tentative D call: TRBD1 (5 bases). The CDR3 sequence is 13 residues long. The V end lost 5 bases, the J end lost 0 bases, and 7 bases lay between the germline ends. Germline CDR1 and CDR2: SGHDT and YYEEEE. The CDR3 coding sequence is TGTGCCAGCAGAAGGGGTAGCACAGATACGCAGTATTTT. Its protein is CASRRGSTDTQYF. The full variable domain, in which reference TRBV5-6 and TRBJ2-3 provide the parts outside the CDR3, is DAGVTQSPTHLIKTRGQQVTLRCSPKSGHDTVSWYQQALGQGPQFIFQYYEEEERQRGNFPDRFSGHQFPNYSSELNVNALLLGDSALYLCASRRGSTDTQYFGPGTRLTVL.

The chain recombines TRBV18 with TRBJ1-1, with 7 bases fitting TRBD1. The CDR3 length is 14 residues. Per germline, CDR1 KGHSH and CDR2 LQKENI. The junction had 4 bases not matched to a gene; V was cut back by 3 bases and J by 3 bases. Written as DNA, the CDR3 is TGTGCCAGCTCACCTGACAGGGTGGACACTGAAGCTTTCTTT. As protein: CASSPDRVDTEAFF.

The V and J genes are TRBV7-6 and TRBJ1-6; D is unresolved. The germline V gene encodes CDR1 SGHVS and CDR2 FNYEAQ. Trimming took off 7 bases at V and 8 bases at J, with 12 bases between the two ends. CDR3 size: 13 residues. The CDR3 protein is CASTQREDSPLHF. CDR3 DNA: TGTGCCAGCACCCAACGGGAAGATTCACCCCTCCACTTT.

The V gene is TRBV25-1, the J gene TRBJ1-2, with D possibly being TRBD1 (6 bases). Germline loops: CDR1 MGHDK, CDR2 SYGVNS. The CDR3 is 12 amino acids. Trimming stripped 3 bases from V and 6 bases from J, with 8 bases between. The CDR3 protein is CASSENRDGYTF. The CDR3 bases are TGTGCCAGCAGTGAGAACAGGGATGGCTACACCTTC.

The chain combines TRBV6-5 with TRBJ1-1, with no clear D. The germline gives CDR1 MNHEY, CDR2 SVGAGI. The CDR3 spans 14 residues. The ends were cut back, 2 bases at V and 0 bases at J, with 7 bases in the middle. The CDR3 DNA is TGTGCCAGCAGTTACATCGCGATGAACACTGAAGCTTTCTTT. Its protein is CASSYIAMNTEAFF.

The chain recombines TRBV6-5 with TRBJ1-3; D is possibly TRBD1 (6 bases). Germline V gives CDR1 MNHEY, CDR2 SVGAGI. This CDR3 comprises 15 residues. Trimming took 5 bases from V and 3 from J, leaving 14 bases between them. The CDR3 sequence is CASSPNQGFGNTIYF. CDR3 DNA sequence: TGTGCCAGCAGTCCGAATCAGGGGTTTGGAAACACCATATATTTT.

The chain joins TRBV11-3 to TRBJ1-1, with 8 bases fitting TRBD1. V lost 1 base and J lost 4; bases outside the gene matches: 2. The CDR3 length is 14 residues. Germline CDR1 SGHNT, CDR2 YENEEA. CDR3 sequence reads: CASSLAGGATEAFF. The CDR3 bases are TGTGCCAGCAGCTTAGCAGGGGGCGCCACTGAAGCTTTCTTT.

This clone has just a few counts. CDR3 in amino acids: CASSRSGFGTYSGANVLTF. CDR3 coding DNA: TGTGCCAGCAGCCGTAGCGGGTTCGGCACTTACTCTGGGGCCAACGTCCTGACTTTC. The chain has TRBV5-6 and TRBJ2-6; 7 bases match TRBD2. The CDR3 runs to 19 residues. Germline CDR1 reads SGHDT; CDR2 reads YYEEEE. Unmatched junction bases numbered 13, after V lost 4 bases and J lost 0 bases.

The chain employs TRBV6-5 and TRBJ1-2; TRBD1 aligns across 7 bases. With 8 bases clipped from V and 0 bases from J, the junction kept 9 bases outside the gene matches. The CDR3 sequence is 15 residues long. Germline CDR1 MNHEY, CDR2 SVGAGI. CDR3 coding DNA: TGTGCCAGCGGATCGGGACAGACCTCTAACTATGGCTACACCTTC. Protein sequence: CASGSGQTSNYGYTF.